Below are 9 T cell receptor beta chains sequenced from a single sample in a study of cytomegalovirus exposure and HLA in healthy donors. PCR used 60 Vbeta primers and 13 Jbeta primers. TCRdb's copy holds only in-frame clones and misses some; the assay was immunoSEQ multiplex PCR. The sample lists 150,000 to 200,000 clones; 75% to 80% were seen once. The sample taken for sequencing was PBMCs. The receptors come from a woman in her twenties or thirties in good health and CMV-seropositive.

The genes are TRBV4-1 and TRBJ2-2, with 7 positions matching TRBD2. The CDR3 covers 17 residues. Unmatched junction bases numbered 12, after V lost 1 base and J lost 7 bases. Germline-derived CDR1 and CDR2 are MGHRA and YSYEKL. The CDR3 bases are TGCGCCAGCAGCCAAGCCGCGGCGGGAGAGGTCGTCGGGGAGCTGTTTTTT. Its protein product is CASSQAAAGEVVGELFF.

CDR3 loop: CASSLTAGVAYNEQFF. Written as DNA, the CDR3 is TGTGCCAGCAGCTTGACGGCGGGAGTGGCCTACAATGAGCAGTTCTTC. The genes are TRBV5-6 and TRBJ2-1; TRBD2 matches 7 bases. Losses at the gene ends were 1 base for V and 2 bases for J; bases not matched to a gene: 6. CDR1 and CDR2 from the germline V gene are SGHDT and YYEEEE. CDR3 length: 16 residues.

This clone was recorded a few times. Compared with germline, one end of the junction differs, possibly owing to a read error. The V call is TRBV27, the J call TRBJ2-7; the match to TRBD1 covers 10 bases. This CDR3 has 14 amino acids. Looked up from germline, CDR1 is MNHEY and CDR2 is SMNVEV (reference sequence). The CDR3 DNA reads as TGTGCCAGCAGTATATCCGGGACAGGGGTTGAGCAGTACTTC. It translates to CASSISGTGVEQYF.

This clone has just one count. The chain recombines TRBV2 with TRBJ2-1, with 8 positions matching TRBD1. This CDR3 has 14 residues. Looked up from germline, CDR1 is SNHLY and CDR2 is FYNNEI. Trimming removed 7 bases from V and 4 bases from J; junction bases left unmatched: 6. This chain's CDR3 is CASIAGQGYNEQFF. CDR3 DNA sequence: TGTGCCAGCATCGCTGGACAGGGTTACAATGAGCAGTTCTTC. Together with reference TRBV2 and TRBJ2-1, the CDR3 gives the full variable domain: EPEVTQTPSHQVTQMGQEVILRCVPISNHLYFYWYRQILGQKVEFLVSFYNNEISEKSEIFDDQFSVERPDGSNFTLKIRSTKLEDSAMYFCASIAGQGYNEQFFGPGTRLTVL.

J is TRBJ2-1 and V is TRBV27; 7 bases align to TRBD1. There are 13 residues in the CDR3. Germline V gives CDR1 MNHEY, CDR2 SMNVEV (reference sequence). Trimming removed 5 bases from V and 10 bases from J; junction bases left unmatched: 8. The CDR3 coding sequence is TGTGCCAGCAGTCTCCGTACAGGGGCCGAGCAGTTCTTC. Translation: CASSLRTGAEQFF.

The chain has TRBV5-6 and TRBJ1-5; 7 positions agree with TRBD1. V trimming: 5 bases; J trimming: 5 bases; junction bases outside the gene matches: 4. Looked up from germline, CDR1 is SGHDT and CDR2 is YYEEEE. The CDR3 runs to 13 residues. Written as DNA, the CDR3 is TGTGCCAGCAGTCCGGGACAGCATCAGCCCCAGCATTTT. Residues: CASSPGQHQPQHF.

The V gene is TRBV15, the J gene TRBJ1-4, with no clear D. The CDR3 contains 12 residues. The V gene's germline CDR1 is LNHNV and CDR2 YYDKDF (reference sequence). Trimming removed 5 bases at V and 9 bases at J, with 10 bases between. The CDR3 sequence is CATSPKQQKLFF. DNA of the CDR3: TGTGCCACCAGCCCGAAACAGCAAAAACTGTTTTTT.

The gene calls are TRBV19 and TRBJ2-2, with 7 bases matching TRBD2. Germline CDR1 is LNHDA and CDR2 is SQIVND (reference sequence). The CDR3 runs 16 residues. V trimming: 2 bases; J trimming: 5 bases; junction bases outside the gene matches: 8. The CDR3 loop reads CASSISAGVETGELFF. The CDR3, as DNA: TGTGCCAGTAGTATAAGTGCGGGAGTGGAGACCGGGGAGCTGTTTTTT. The whole variable domain, filled in from reference TRBV19 and TRBJ2-2, reads DGGITQSPKYLFRKEGQNVTLSCEQNLNHDAMYWYRQDPGQGLRLIYYSQIVNDFQKGDIAEGYSVSREKKESFPLTVTSAQKNPTAFYLCASSISAGVETGELFFGEGSRLTVL.

V is TRBV2 and J is TRBJ2-6; D possibly corresponds to TRBD2 (7 bases). The CDR3 is made up of 16 amino acids. Germline V gene data show CDR1 as SNHLY and CDR2 as FYNNEI. V was cut by 10 bases and J by 0 bases, with 16 bases left in between. For the CDR3, the DNA is TGTGCCACCGCGCGGGGGCGCAGCTCTGGGGCCAACGTCCTGACTTTC. Translation gives CATARGRSSGANVLTF. Full variable domain (remainder filled in from reference TRBV2 and TRBJ2-6): EPEVTQTPSHQVTQMGQEVILRCVPISNHLYFYWYRQILGQKVEFLVSFYNNEISEKSEIFDDQFSVERPDGSNFTLKIRSTKLEDSAMYFCATARGRSSGANVLTFGAGSRLTVL.